The 23 T cell receptor beta chains reported below all come from one sample, sequenced in a study of blood T cells in healthy people across ages. The use of a sample-barcoded 5' primer and a J-beta primer mix characterized a second PCR of roughly 7 to 11 cycles. TCRdb recomputed calls from the 5' RACE reads with MiXCR, one row per CDR3 protein. The sample has 650,000 to 950,000 distinct CDR3 sequences, 40% to 50% seen once. Sequenced sample: blood. Receptor source: a man in his sixties in good health.

The chain uses TRBV9 and TRBJ2-4; the D call may be TRBD1 or TRBD2 (5 bases each). Deletions cut 4 bases from V and 13 bases from J, with 21 bases between. The CDR3 length is 14 residues. From germline, CDR1 is SGDLS and CDR2 YYNGEE. The CDR3 here is CASSPPGAPSAQYF. The CDR3 DNA follows: TGTGCCAGCAGCCCCCCCGGGGCCCCCTCGGCGCAGTACTTC. The whole variable domain, remainder taken from reference TRBV9 and TRBJ2-4, is DSGVTQTPKHLITATGQRVTLRCSPRSGDLSVYWYQQSLDQGLQFLIQYYNGEERAKGNILERFSAQQFPDLHSELNLSSLELGDSALYFCASSPPGAPSAQYFGAGTRLSVL.

This clonotype was detected a few times. The chain recombines TRBV5-1 with TRBJ1-1; no clear D. In germline, CDR1 is SGHRS, CDR2 YFSETQ. CDR3 size: 15 residues. Trimming took off 0 bases at V and 4 bases at J, with 13 bases between the two ends. The CDR3 is CASSLGAPLGTEAFF. Written as DNA, the CDR3 is TGCGCCAGCAGCTTGGGGGCCCCACTCGGCACTGAAGCTTTCTTT.

This chain uses TRBV6-2 or TRBV6-3 with TRBJ2-1, with 10 bases identical to TRBD2. CDR3 size: 15 residues. V was pared by 10 bases and J by 5 bases, with 11 bases of the junction left unmatched. Per germline, CDR1 MNHEY and CDR2 SVGEGT. In nucleotides, the CDR3 is TGTGCCACCAAGAAAGCGGGGGGGCAAAACAATGAGCAGTTCTTC. This sequence encodes CATKKAGGQNNEQFF.

The chain couples TRBV7-2 to TRBJ2-5; 10 bases are a match to TRBD2. The CDR3 extends over 15 amino acids. The germline V gene encodes CDR1 SGHTA and CDR2 FQGNSA. The ends lost 1 base at V and 5 bases at J; junction bases unmatched: 4. This CDR3 is CASSLDNSGGETQYF. In DNA form, the CDR3 reads TGTGCCAGCAGCTTAGATAATAGCGGGGGGGAGACCCAGTACTTC. The variable domain in full, with the rest retrieved from reference TRBV7-2 and TRBJ2-5, is GAGVSQSPSNKVTEKGKDVELRCDPISGHTALYWYRQSLGQGLEFLIYFQGNSAPDKSGLPSDRFSAERTGGSVSTLTIQRTQQEDSAVYLCASSLDNSGGETQYFGPGTRLLVL.

The chain links TRBV20-1 to TRBJ2-7; TRBD2 aligns across 7 bases. Germline-derived CDR1 and CDR2 are DFQATT and SNEGSKA (reference sequence). The CDR3 extends over 15 amino acids. With 2 bases clipped from V and 0 bases from J, the junction kept 7 bases outside the gene matches. Here the CDR3 reads CSARRGGSNSYEQYF. The CDR3 bases are TGCAGTGCTAGAAGGGGAGGGTCAAACTCCTACGAGCAGTACTTC.

The V call is TRBV20-1, the J call TRBJ2-5, with no clear D. V was trimmed by 1 base and J by 2 bases, leaving 8 bases between them. The CDR3 runs 13 residues. The V gene's germline CDR1 is DFQATT and CDR2 SNEGSKA (reference sequence). CDR3 protein: CSARGPVQETQYF. The CDR3 coding sequence is TGCAGTGCTAGAGGGCCAGTTCAAGAGACCCAGTACTTC.

Points on this clonotype: A much larger clone differs from this one at a single base, so this may be a read error. CDR3 nucleotides: TGTGCCAGCAGAGCCCCGGGGAACCAAGAGACCCAGTACTTC. It specifies CASRAPGNQETQYF. The chain uses TRBV6-2 or TRBV6-3 and TRBJ2-5; the D gene is possibly TRBD2 (5 bases). The CDR3 contains 14 residues. Germline V gene sequence: CDR1 MNHEY, CDR2 SVGEGT. Trimming took off 6 bases at V and 0 bases at J, with 11 bases between the two ends.

This clonotype was counted a few times. V is TRBV6-1 and J is TRBJ2-7; the D gene is possibly TRBD1 (6 bases). Trimming left V 6 bases short and J 1 base short, with 10 bases between. The CDR3 extends over 13 amino acids. The germline gives CDR1 MNHNS, CDR2 SASEGT. CDR3 nucleotide sequence: TGTGCCAGCAGCCGGGACATTTCCTACGAGCAGTACTTC. Translated: CASSRDISYEQYF.

Only a few counts were recorded for this clonotype. The V gene is TRBV3-1, the J gene TRBJ1-2, with D uncertain. Per germline, CDR1 LGHDT and CDR2 YNNKEL (reference sequence). The CDR3 has 15 residues. Trimming pared 1 base from V and 4 bases from J, leaving 13 bases between. CDR3 sequence (DNA): TGTGCCAGCAGCCAAGGCGGACGGGCCCGCTATGGCTACACCTTC. Encoded protein: CASSQGGRARYGYTF.

This chain uses TRBV7-9 with TRBJ1-4; D gene ambiguous. CDR3 length: 15 amino acids. Per the germline V gene, CDR1 is SEHNR and CDR2 is FQNEAQ (reference sequence). Trimming took off 5 bases at V and 3 bases at J, with 13 bases between the two ends. The CDR3 protein is CASSRGIGANEKLFF. The CDR3 DNA follows: TGTGCCAGCAGCCGGGGAATTGGGGCTAATGAAAAACTGTTTTTT.

As to this clonotype: A much larger clone sits a single nucleotide away, making a read error possible. The gene calls are TRBV4-3 and TRBJ1-6; D is unresolved. The germline CDR1 and CDR2 sequences are LGHNA and YSLEER. The CDR3 is 14 amino acids. CDR3 in amino acids: CASGQDSYNSPLHF. The CDR3 DNA sequence: TGCGCCAGCGGCCAAGATTCCTATAATTCACCCCTCCACTTT.

J is TRBJ2-4 and V is TRBV13; the D call may be TRBD1 or TRBD2 (6 bases each). V dropped 2 bases and J dropped 13 bases, with 27 bases sitting between them. The CDR3 contains 17 residues. Germline lookup yields CDR1 PRHDT and CDR2 FYEKMQ (reference sequence). This CDR3 reads CASSLNGFRDKIREQYF. CDR3 bases: TGTGCCAGCAGCTTAAATGGGTTCAGGGACAAGATTCGGGAGCAGTACTTC.

The J gene is TRBJ2-7, the V gene TRBV7-2, with 10 positions matching TRBD1. The junction had 9 bases not matched to a gene; V was cut back by 4 bases and J by 3 bases. The CDR3 length is 16 residues. In germline, CDR1 is SGHTA, CDR2 FQGNSA. The CDR3 nucleotides are TGTGCCAGCAGCTCATCCGGGACAGGGGTTATCTACGAGCAGTACTTC. Translation gives CASSSSGTGVIYEQYF.

This clonotype was detected a few times. The V and J genes are TRBV13 and TRBJ2-7; D possibly corresponds to TRBD1 (5 bases). Trimming pared 3 bases from V and 4 bases from J, leaving 10 bases between. This CDR3 has 13 residues. Per the germline V gene, CDR1 is PRHDT and CDR2 is FYEKMQ (reference sequence). CDR3 nucleotides: TGTGCCAGCAGCTTTGGCAGGGTATACGAGCAGTACTTC. Amino acid sequence: CASSFGRVYEQYF. Supplemented by reference TRBV13 and TRBJ2-7, the full variable domain reads AAGVIQSPRHLIKEKRETATLKCYPIPRHDTVYWYQQGPGQDPQFLISFYEKMQSDKGSIPDRFSAQQFSDYHSELNMSSLELGDSALYFCASSFGRVYEQYFGPGTRLTVT.

In its sample, this clonotype was seen a few times. J is TRBJ2-4 and V is TRBV6-5; D is unresolved. Gene TRBJ2-5 matches the end of the DNA better, so the J call may be wrong. CDR3 length: 12 residues. Germline V gene sequence: CDR1 MNHEY, CDR2 SVGAGI. The DNA for the CDR3 is TGTGCCAGCAGCCATAGACAAGAGACCCAGTACTTC. Encoded protein: CASSHRQETQYF.

The sample holds a few counts of this clonotype. This chain joins TRBV10-3 and TRBJ2-7; 10 positions match TRBD1. Losses at the gene ends were 11 bases for V and 7 bases for J; bases not matched to a gene: 14. The CDR3 is 14 amino acids. Germline CDR1 is ENHRY and CDR2 is SYGVKD. CDR3 nucleotide sequence: TGTGCCGTCCAGGGGGACAGGGGAGCGGGAGAGCAGTACTTC. This encodes CAVQGDRGAGEQYF.

The chain couples TRBV10-3 to TRBJ1-6; weak D call: TRBD1 (5 bases). The V end was cut by 3 bases, the J end by 6 bases, with 9 bases between. This CDR3 is built from 14 residues. The germline V gene encodes CDR1 ENHRY and CDR2 SYGVKD. In DNA, the CDR3 is TGTGCCATCAGTGATGTGCAGGGTAATTCACCCCTCCACTTT. It yields the protein CAISDVQGNSPLHF.

This chain links TRBV12-3 or TRBV12-4 with TRBJ2-7; 7 bases are shared with TRBD2. The CDR3 totals 14 residues. Trimming took 5 bases from V and 3 from J; bases not matched to a gene: 7. The CDR3 sequence is CASSVGGAGYEQYF. In DNA, the CDR3 is TGTGCCAGCAGTGTGGGAGGGGCCGGCTACGAGCAGTACTTC.

V usage is TRBV6-2 or TRBV6-3 and J usage is TRBJ2-5; 8 bases match TRBD1. This CDR3 has 16 residues. V dropped 5 bases and J dropped 2; count of bases not matched to a gene: 10. Germline CDR1 and CDR2: MNHEY and SVGEGT. The DNA for the CDR3 is TGTGCCAGCAGTCCCCGACAGGGGTTCCGTCAAGAGACCCAGTACTTC. Amino acid sequence: CASSPRQGFRQETQYF.

This clonotype was detected a few times. CDR3 residues: CASSSGVSEQYF. The CDR3 DNA sequence: TGTGCCAGCAGCTCAGGGGTGTCCGAGCAGTACTTC. The chain has TRBV2 and TRBJ2-7, with a weak D call TRBD1 (6 bases). Germline values: CDR1 SNHLY, CDR2 FYNNEI. With 6 bases removed from V and 6 bases from J, the gap between germline ends came to 12 bases. This CDR3 is 12 amino acids long. Variable domain in full (rest from reference TRBV2 and TRBJ2-7): EPEVTQTPSHQVTQMGQEVILRCVPISNHLYFYWYRQILGQKVEFLVSFYNNEISEKSEIFDDQFSVERPDGSNFTLKIRSTKLEDSAMYFCASSSGVSEQYFGPGTRLTVT.

CDR3 protein: CSVELLAGGQTQYF. In DNA form, the CDR3 reads TGCAGCGTTGAACTTCTAGCGGGGGGTCAGACCCAGTACTTC. The chain employs TRBV29-1 and TRBJ2-5, with 11 positions matching TRBD2. The CDR3 contains 14 residues. CDR1 is SQVTM and CDR2 is ANQGSEA in the germline V gene. The trim removed 2 bases at V and 6 bases at J, leaving 5 bases unmatched.

This clonotype was observed a handful of times. The gene calls are TRBV6-1 and TRBJ2-1, with TRBD2 matching 7 bases. The germline V gene has CDR1 MNHNS and CDR2 SASEGT. This CDR3 region has 16 residues. V shed 2 bases and J 4 bases; nucleotides not matched to a gene: 8. CDR3 sequence reads: CASSELVGRGYNEQFF. The CDR3 region has the DNA TGTGCCAGCAGTGAATTAGTGGGGAGGGGATACAATGAGCAGTTCTTC.

V usage is TRBV12-3 or TRBV12-4 and J usage is TRBJ1-5; no reliable D call. The germline V and J ends were trimmed by 3 bases and 0 bases, with 18 bases remaining between them. This CDR3 comprises 18 residues. The CDR3 bases are TGTGCCAGCAGTTTTGGGCCGGGCAGAGAATATAGCAATCAGCCCCAGCATTTT. Protein product: CASSFGPGREYSNQPQHF.